The 25 T cell receptor beta chains below all came from one sample that was sequenced in a study of blood T cell repertoires in COVID-19. Profiled with immunoSEQ multiplex PCR; TCRdb holds only in-frame clones, not every one. The data hold around 300,000 clones, with 85% to 90% observed a single time. The material sequenced was peripheral blood. Every receptor here comes from a woman in her forties or fifties with COVID-19, enrolled during active disease.

The chain employs TRBV21-1 and TRBJ2-4; the D segment call TRBD1 is taken from the table without a DNA check. TRBV21-1 is designated a pseudogene. The CDR3 loop spans 18 amino acids. This CDR3 is CASSKGQASCCAKNIQYF. The CDR3 nucleotides are TGTGCCAGCAGCAAAGGACAGGCTTCTTGCTGTGCCAAAAACATTCAGTACTTC.

The chain recombines TRBV11-3 with TRBJ1-6; no clear D gene. The V gene's germline CDR1 is SGHNT and CDR2 YENEEA. This CDR3 is 15 amino acids long. The germline V and J ends were trimmed by 5 bases and 4 bases, with 12 bases remaining between them. The CDR3 sequence: CASSHRGSYNSPLHF. CDR3 coding DNA: TGTGCCAGCAGCCACCGAGGGAGTTATAATTCACCCCTCCACTTT.

The chain combines TRBV7-9 with TRBJ2-7; weak D call: TRBD2 (6 bases). Trimming removed 8 bases from V and 5 bases from J, with 16 bases in between. The CDR3 covers 13 residues. Germline assignment: CDR1 SEHNR and CDR2 FQNEAQ (reference sequence). The CDR3 loop reads CASLVAGRNEQYF. CDR3 sequence (DNA): TGTGCCAGCCTCGTGGCAGGGAGGAACGAGCAGTACTTC.

This chain connects TRBV27 to TRBJ1-2, with TRBD1 as a possible D gene (5 bases). Trimming cost V 6 bases and J 10 bases, with 30 bases left between them. The CDR3 is 17 amino acids. CDR1 and CDR2 from the germline V gene are MNHEY and SMNVEV (reference sequence). CDR3 protein: CASSPRNSWTRNRTYTF. Written as DNA, the CDR3 is TGTGCCAGCAGCCCAAGAAACAGTTGGACCCGTAACAGGACCTACACCTTC.

The chain joins TRBV19 to TRBJ2-3; no reliable D call. With 4 bases removed from V and 4 bases from J, the gap between germline ends came to 9 bases. Germline CDR1 LNHDA, CDR2 SQIVND (reference sequence). The CDR3 is 13 amino acids. The CDR3 region has the DNA TGTGCCAGTAGTACCCAGGCCGCAGATACGCAGTATTTT. Amino acid sequence: CASSTQAADTQYF.

The rearrangement joins TRBV6-1 to TRBJ2-6; a weak D match, TRBD1 (5 bases). Germline values: CDR1 MNHNS, CDR2 SASEGT. This CDR3 spans 15 amino acids. The V gene lost 0 bases and the J gene lost 13 bases, with 16 bases spanning the gap. DNA of the CDR3: TGTGCCAGCAGTGAAGCGCTTAGGGGCGGATATGTCCTGACTTTC. Its translation: CASSEALRGGYVLTF.

A remark on this clone: Within the sample, other DNA sequences also encode this same CDR3. The chain combines TRBV7-9 with TRBJ1-1; 7 bases align to TRBD1. The ends lost 3 bases at V and 0 bases at J; junction bases unmatched: 1. Germline loops: CDR1 SEHNR, CDR2 FQNEAQ (reference sequence). This CDR3 is built from 14 residues. Here the CDR3 DNA reads TGTGCCAGCAGCTTGGGACAGTTGAACACTGAAGCTTTCTTT. Translation gives CASSLGQLNTEAFF.

The chain joins TRBV2 to TRBJ2-5, with 10 nucleotides matching TRBD2. Germline assignment: CDR1 SNHLY and CDR2 FYNNEI. Unmatched junction bases numbered 5, after V lost 3 bases and J lost 1 base. This CDR3 has 16 residues. The chain's CDR3 is CASSDPSSGSQETQYF. The CDR3 DNA is TGTGCCAGCAGTGACCCCTCTAGCGGGAGCCAAGAGACCCAGTACTTC.

The CDR3 reads CASSLFTGRTSYEQYF. The CDR3 bases are TGTGCCAGCAGCTTGTTTACGGGAAGGACCTCCTACGAGCAGTACTTC. The genes are TRBV5-6 and TRBJ2-7; perhaps TRBD2 as D (5 bases). CDR1 SGHDT and CDR2 YYEEEE come from the germline V gene. The CDR3 totals 16 residues. V lost 1 base and J 0 bases, leaving 14 bases between the germline ends.

The chain uses TRBV7-2 and TRBJ1-2; 10 positions agree with TRBD1. CDR1 is SGHTA and CDR2 is FQGNSA in the germline V gene. V was pared by 1 base and J by 5 bases, with 7 bases of the junction left unmatched. This CDR3 has 16 residues. The CDR3 protein is CASSLGGTGAGYGYTF. CDR3 nucleotide sequence: TGTGCCAGCAGCTTAGGGGGGACAGGGGCGGGATATGGCTACACCTTC.

The chain joins TRBV6-5 to TRBJ2-7; 8 nucleotides align to TRBD1. Germline V lookup: CDR1 MNHEY, CDR2 SVGAGI. The junction had 8 bases not matched to a gene; V was cut back by 5 bases and J by 2 bases. The CDR3 totals 15 residues. The CDR3 nucleotides are TGTGCCAGCAGTCAACGACAGGGGTCGCCCTACGAGCAGTACTTC. This gives the protein CASSQRQGSPYEQYF.

This CDR3 is CASSRLAGITDTQYF. The CDR3, as DNA: TGTGCCAGTAGTCGACTAGCGGGAATCACAGATACGCAGTATTTT. This sequence joins TRBV19 and TRBJ2-3; 11 bases map to TRBD2. Looked up from germline, CDR1 is LNHDA and CDR2 is SQIVND (reference sequence). V was pared by 5 bases and J by 2 bases, with 3 bases of the junction left unmatched. This CDR3 contains 15 residues. The full variable domain, in which reference TRBV19 and TRBJ2-3 provide the parts outside the CDR3, is DGGITQSPKYLFRKEGQNVTLSCEQNLNHDAMYWYRQDPGQGLRLIYYSQIVNDFQKGDIAEGYSVSREKKESFPLTVTSAQKNPTAFYLCASSRLAGITDTQYFGPGTRLTVL.

The CDR3 sequence: CASSLGLGVTGELFF. CDR3 in DNA: TGTGCCAGCAGCTTGGGACTAGGAGTGACCGGGGAGCTGTTTTTT. The rearrangement uses TRBV5-8 and TRBJ2-2; perhaps TRBD2 as D (6 bases). Germline V gene lookup returns CDR1 SGHTS and CDR2 YDEGEE. The length of the CDR3 is 15 residues. V was trimmed by 0 bases and J by 5 bases, leaving 11 bases between them.

The V gene is TRBV30, the J gene TRBJ2-2, with D hard to call. This CDR3 spans 14 amino acids. Germline assignment: CDR1 GTSNPN and CDR2 SVGIG (reference sequence). V lost 1 base and J 7 bases, leaving 13 bases between the germline ends. The DNA for the CDR3 is TGTGCCTGGAGTGGGGTGGAAGGAGTCGGGGAGCTGTTTTTT. Protein product: CAWSGVEGVGELFF.

The V gene is TRBV18, the J gene TRBJ1-2; D possibly corresponds to TRBD1 (6 bases). V was trimmed by 2 bases and J by 5 bases, leaving 18 bases between them. The CDR3 loop spans 16 amino acids. Germline lookup yields CDR1 KGHSH and CDR2 LQKENI. CDR3 loop: CASSPGGAGRTYGYTF. In DNA form, the CDR3 reads TGTGCCAGCTCACCAGGGGGGGCAGGTCGGACGTATGGCTACACCTTC.

The chain combines TRBV27 with TRBJ1-1, with D possibly being TRBD1 (6 bases). The CDR3 has 14 amino acids. CDR1 and CDR2 from the germline V gene are MNHEY and SMNVEV (reference sequence). Trimming stripped 5 bases from V and 0 bases from J, with 10 bases between. The CDR3 protein is CASSTDSLNTEAFF. CDR3 DNA: TGTGCCAGCAGTACGGACAGCTTGAACACTGAAGCTTTCTTT.

The J gene is TRBJ2-7, the V gene TRBV19; TRBD1 agrees at 8 bases. Trimming cost V 4 bases and J 5 bases; bases outside gene matches: 10. CDR1 and CDR2 from the germline V gene are LNHDA and SQIVND (reference sequence). This CDR3 is built from 15 residues. The CDR3 bases are TGTGCCAGTAGTAGGGCCGACAGGGGTTTGGACGAGCAGTACTTC. This gives the protein CASSRADRGLDEQYF.

The chain links TRBV29-1 to TRBJ2-2; 10 nucleotides match TRBD2. This CDR3 is built from 16 residues. Trimming took 2 bases from V and 5 from J; bases not matched to a gene: 8. In germline, CDR1 is SQVTM, CDR2 ANQGSEA. The CDR3 nucleotides read TGCAGCGTTGAACTCCGAGTAGCGGGAGGTACCGGGGAGCTGTTTTTT. This translates into CSVELRVAGGTGELFF.

The chain employs TRBV10-3 and TRBJ2-7, with 11 bases matching TRBD2. The germline CDR1 and CDR2 sequences are ENHRY and SYGVKD. CDR3 length equals 17 residues. Germline trimming cut 6 bases from V and 0 bases from J; bases unmatched to any gene: 10. The CDR3 sequence is CAIRDPGLAASSYEQYF. As DNA, the CDR3 is TGTGCCATCAGGGACCCGGGACTAGCGGCTAGCTCCTACGAGCAGTACTTC.

The V and J genes are TRBV19 and TRBJ2-3; TRBD2 agrees at 11 bases. J gave up 6 bases and V 10 bases, and 21 bases lay outside the gene matches. In germline, CDR1 is LNHDA, CDR2 SQIVND (reference sequence). CDR3 length: 18 amino acids. CDR3 sequence (DNA): TGTGCCACCTCAAAGAGGGGGCGTAGCGGGAGGGCCGGGGATACGCAGTATTTT. Amino acid sequence: CATSKRGRSGRAGDTQYF.

The V call is TRBV25-1, the J call TRBJ2-1, with 8 bases fitting TRBD1. Germline loops: CDR1 MGHDK, CDR2 SYGVNS. Germline trimming cut 5 bases from V and 6 bases from J; bases unmatched to any gene: 6. This CDR3 is built from 14 residues. The CDR3 region is CASSRSRGLNEQFF. CDR3 nucleotide sequence: TGTGCCAGCAGTAGGAGCAGGGGGCTCAATGAGCAGTTCTTC.

The CDR3 protein is CASSLDGGGNEKLFF. CDR3 sequence (DNA): TGTGCCAGCAGCTTAGATGGCGGTGGTAATGAAAAACTGTTTTTT. This chain uses TRBV7-2 with TRBJ1-4; no clear D. This CDR3 is built from 15 residues. CDR1 and CDR2 (germline): SGHTA, FQGNSA. V lost 1 base to trimming and J lost 4 bases, with 10 bases between them.

The gene calls are TRBV6-2 or TRBV6-3 and TRBJ1-1; D perhaps matches TRBD1 (5 bases). CDR1 MNHEY and CDR2 SVGEGT come from the germline V gene. Trimming pared 2 bases from V and 7 bases from J, leaving 14 bases between. This CDR3 spans 14 amino acids. The DNA for the CDR3 is TGTGCCAGCAGTTACACAGGTGAAATCGGTGAAGCTTTCTTT. Translating gives CASSYTGEIGEAFF.

The gene calls are TRBV2 and TRBJ1-5; 9 bases map to TRBD1. CDR1 and CDR2 (germline): SNHLY, FYNNEI. V lost 6 bases and J lost 5; bases outside the gene matches: 5. The CDR3 consists of 14 residues. The CDR3 reads CASRGTGRDQPQHF. CDR3 nucleotides: TGTGCCAGCAGAGGGACAGGGAGGGATCAGCCCCAGCATTTT.

This clone was seen once. The chain is built from TRBV10-2 and TRBJ2-7; perhaps TRBD2 as D (6 bases). V was pared by 5 bases and J by 5 bases, with 13 bases between. The CDR3 has 13 amino acids. Germline lookup yields CDR1 WSHSY and CDR2 SAAADI. The CDR3 DNA is TGCGCCAGCAGTCCTAGTGGAGGGGACGAGCAGTACTTC. The encoded protein is CASSPSGGDEQYF.